Below, 16 T cell receptor beta chains from the same sample are listed, as sequenced in a study of identical twins. MiXCR was run by TCRdb on the 5' RACE reads, yielding one entry per CDR3 protein. This sample has 500,000 to 650,000 distinct CDR3 sequences, with about 7.1% found just once. These same data were also listed under a study on yellow fever vaccine responses in identical twins.

The specimen was PBMCs. These receptors all stem from a woman under 30 in good health.

The chain couples TRBV5-1 to TRBJ2-1; D not certain. Germline CDR1 SGHRS, CDR2 YFSETQ. V gave up 2 bases and J gave up 9 bases, with 6 bases separating them. This CDR3 spans 11 amino acids. The CDR3 reads CASSFFGEQFF. The CDR3 region has the DNA TGCGCCAGCAGCTTTTTTGGTGAGCAGTTCTTC.

In its sample, this clonotype was seen a few times. The chain combines TRBV28 with TRBJ2-7; the D call may be TRBD1 or TRBD2 (5 bases each). Germline V gene data show CDR1 as MDHEN and CDR2 as SYDVKM. The CDR3 is made up of 16 amino acids. V was trimmed by 0 bases and J by 1 base, leaving 13 bases between them. The CDR3 DNA reads TGTGCCAGCAGTTTATGGGGGGACGGAAAGTCCTACGAGCAGTACTTC. Protein product: CASSLWGDGKSYEQYF. Filled out from reference TRBV28 and TRBJ2-7, the complete variable domain reads DVKVTQSSRYLVKRTGEKVFLECVQDMDHENMFWYRQDPGLGLRLIYFSYDVKMKEKGDIPEGYSVSREKKERFSLILESASTNQTSMYLCASSLWGDGKSYEQYFGPGTRLTVT.

The V gene is TRBV10-3, the J gene TRBJ2-1; 8 bases agree with TRBD2. J gave up 3 bases and V 2 bases, and 3 bases lay outside the gene matches. Germline V CDR1 and CDR2: ENHRY, SYGVKD. The CDR3 is 15 residues long. CDR3 protein: CAISELSGSYNEQFF. The CDR3 nucleotides are TGTGCCATCAGTGAGCTCAGCGGGAGCTACAATGAGCAGTTCTTC.

This clonotype was recorded at least ten times. The chain links TRBV7-3 to TRBJ2-3; a weak D match, TRBD2 (5 bases). Germline CDR1 reads SGHTA; CDR2 reads FQGTGA. The ends were cut back, 0 bases at V and 8 bases at J, with 9 bases in the middle. This CDR3 has 13 amino acids. This CDR3 reads CASSLTDLGTQYF. The CDR3 DNA reads TGTGCCAGCAGCTTAACGGACTTGGGTACGCAGTATTTT.

The V gene is TRBV7-7, the J gene TRBJ2-5; no definite D call. The CDR3 totals 13 residues. Trimming left V 1 base short and J 5 bases short, with 8 bases between. Per the germline V gene, CDR1 is SSHAT and CDR2 is FNYEAQ (reference sequence). CDR3 nucleotide sequence: TGTGCCAGCAGCTTAGGGGCTTGGGAGACCCAGTACTTC. Translation gives CASSLGAWETQYF. The whole variable domain, filled in from reference TRBV7-7 and TRBJ2-5, reads GAGVSQSPRYKVTKRGQDVTLRCDPISSHATLYWYQQALGQGPEFLTYFNYEAQPDKSGLPSDRFSAERPEGSISTLTIQRTEQRDSAMYRCASSLGAWETQYFGPGTRLLVL.

CDR3 DNA sequence: TGTGCCAGCAGTCCTCCGGGTGGGCGGGGGGCAGAAGAGCAGTACGTC. Translating it yields CASSPPGGRGAEEQYV. V usage is TRBV28 and J usage is TRBJ2-7; 8 bases map to TRBD2. Trimming removed 5 bases from V and 7 bases from J; junction bases left unmatched: 16. This CDR3 is 16 amino acids long. CDR1 and CDR2 (germline): MDHEN, SYDVKM.

A few counts support this clonotype. The gene calls are TRBV5-6 and TRBJ1-1; no clear D gene. V was trimmed by 1 base and J by 1 base, leaving 14 bases between them. Germline lookup yields CDR1 SGHDT and CDR2 YYEEEE. The CDR3 runs to 16 residues. The DNA for the CDR3 is TGTGCCAGCAGCTTGTTTATATTATGGAGGAACACTGAAGCTTTCTTT. It encodes CASSLFILWRNTEAFF.

This clonotype was found a few times. The J gene is TRBJ2-3, the V gene TRBV7-6; possibly TRBD2 for D (5 bases). Germline V CDR1 and CDR2: SGHVS, FNYEAQ. This CDR3 comprises 18 residues. Trimming took 4 bases from V and 2 from J, leaving 22 bases between them. The CDR3 nucleotides read TGTGCCAGCAGCTCCATGCGGCTAGCTTTTTGGAACACAGATACGCAGTATTTT. Translation gives CASSSMRLAFWNTDTQYF.

This clonotype was found many times. The CDR3 DNA sequence: TGTGCCAGCAGTGAAGAAGTAGCGGTAGCCTACGAGCAGTACTTC. This sequence encodes CASSEEVAVAYEQYF. The chain links TRBV2 to TRBJ2-7, with D possibly TRBD2 on 6 matching bases. Trimming removed 1 base from V and 2 bases from J, with 12 bases in between. The CDR3 extends over 15 amino acids. Looked up from germline, CDR1 is SNHLY and CDR2 is FYNNEI.

This clonotype was detected many times. The V and J genes are TRBV6-5 and TRBJ2-3, with 12 bases that match TRBD2. V lost 6 bases and J lost 1; bases outside the gene matches: 8. The germline V gene encodes CDR1 MNHEY and CDR2 SVGAGI. The CDR3 contains 17 residues. The CDR3 protein is CASRLTSGGFRTDTQYF. In DNA form, the CDR3 reads TGTGCCAGCAGGCTTACTAGCGGGGGGTTCCGCACAGATACGCAGTATTTT.

There are many counts of this clonotype. The chain combines TRBV5-1 with TRBJ1-1; D possibly corresponds to TRBD1 (6 bases). V lost 0 bases and J 5 bases, leaving 11 bases between the germline ends. The CDR3 loop spans 14 amino acids. CDR1 and CDR2 from the germline V gene are SGHRS and YFSETQ. This chain's CDR3 is CASSLAQGATEAFF. Here the CDR3 DNA reads TGCGCCAGCAGCTTGGCACAGGGTGCGACTGAAGCTTTCTTT.

The gene calls are TRBV7-2 and TRBJ1-2, with D unclear. Per the germline V gene, CDR1 is SGHTA and CDR2 is FQGNSA. Trimming shortened V by 1 base and J by 4 bases, and 13 bases separated the two germline ends. The length of the CDR3 is 15 residues. DNA for the CDR3: TGTGCCAGCAGCTTAGGGTGGGTCGGAGGCTATGGCTACACCTTC. Translated: CASSLGWVGGYGYTF.

Only a few counts were recorded for this clonotype. The chain recombines TRBV5-5 with TRBJ1-1; D is unclear. The V gene lost 3 bases and the J gene lost 6 bases, with 15 bases spanning the gap. The CDR3 sequence is 14 residues long. Germline lookup yields CDR1 SGHKS and CDR2 YYEKEE (reference sequence). The CDR3 coding sequence is TGTGCCAGCAGCTACATATGGGGAAACCCTGAAGCTTTCTTT. This codes for CASSYIWGNPEAFF.

This clonotype was observed a handful of times. This chain links TRBV9 with TRBJ2-5, with 7 bases identical to TRBD1. CDR1 is SGDLS, CDR2 YYNGEE, per germline. The CDR3 is made up of 14 amino acids. Germline trimming cut 4 bases from V and 2 bases from J; bases unmatched to any gene: 5. CDR3 sequence reads: CASSHGQAQETQYF. In DNA, the CDR3 is TGTGCCAGCAGCCACGGACAGGCACAAGAGACCCAGTACTTC. Full variable domain (missing parts from reference TRBV9 and TRBJ2-5): DSGVTQTPKHLITATGQRVTLRCSPRSGDLSVYWYQQSLDQGLQFLIQYYNGEERAKGNILERFSAQQFPDLHSELNLSSLELGDSALYFCASSHGQAQETQYFGPGTRLLVL.

This clonotype has a count of ten or more. The V call is TRBV7-9, the J call TRBJ2-6, with D hard to call. Germline CDR1 and CDR2: SEHNR and FQNEAQ (reference sequence). The CDR3 length is 15 residues. V was pared by 1 base and J by 1 base, with 5 bases between. CDR3 amino acids: CASSLGASGANVLTF. For the CDR3, the DNA is TGTGCCAGCAGCTTAGGCGCTTCTGGGGCCAACGTCCTGACTTTC.

This clonotype was observed many times. The chain has TRBV5-5 and TRBJ2-5; perhaps TRBD2 as D (5 bases). The CDR3 extends over 14 amino acids. Germline assignment: CDR1 SGHKS and CDR2 YYEKEE (reference sequence). Trimming took off 7 bases at V and 5 bases at J, with 18 bases between the two ends. The CDR3 sequence: CASGMGVQRETQYF. CDR3 DNA sequence: TGTGCCAGCGGGATGGGAGTTCAGAGGGAGACCCAGTACTTC.